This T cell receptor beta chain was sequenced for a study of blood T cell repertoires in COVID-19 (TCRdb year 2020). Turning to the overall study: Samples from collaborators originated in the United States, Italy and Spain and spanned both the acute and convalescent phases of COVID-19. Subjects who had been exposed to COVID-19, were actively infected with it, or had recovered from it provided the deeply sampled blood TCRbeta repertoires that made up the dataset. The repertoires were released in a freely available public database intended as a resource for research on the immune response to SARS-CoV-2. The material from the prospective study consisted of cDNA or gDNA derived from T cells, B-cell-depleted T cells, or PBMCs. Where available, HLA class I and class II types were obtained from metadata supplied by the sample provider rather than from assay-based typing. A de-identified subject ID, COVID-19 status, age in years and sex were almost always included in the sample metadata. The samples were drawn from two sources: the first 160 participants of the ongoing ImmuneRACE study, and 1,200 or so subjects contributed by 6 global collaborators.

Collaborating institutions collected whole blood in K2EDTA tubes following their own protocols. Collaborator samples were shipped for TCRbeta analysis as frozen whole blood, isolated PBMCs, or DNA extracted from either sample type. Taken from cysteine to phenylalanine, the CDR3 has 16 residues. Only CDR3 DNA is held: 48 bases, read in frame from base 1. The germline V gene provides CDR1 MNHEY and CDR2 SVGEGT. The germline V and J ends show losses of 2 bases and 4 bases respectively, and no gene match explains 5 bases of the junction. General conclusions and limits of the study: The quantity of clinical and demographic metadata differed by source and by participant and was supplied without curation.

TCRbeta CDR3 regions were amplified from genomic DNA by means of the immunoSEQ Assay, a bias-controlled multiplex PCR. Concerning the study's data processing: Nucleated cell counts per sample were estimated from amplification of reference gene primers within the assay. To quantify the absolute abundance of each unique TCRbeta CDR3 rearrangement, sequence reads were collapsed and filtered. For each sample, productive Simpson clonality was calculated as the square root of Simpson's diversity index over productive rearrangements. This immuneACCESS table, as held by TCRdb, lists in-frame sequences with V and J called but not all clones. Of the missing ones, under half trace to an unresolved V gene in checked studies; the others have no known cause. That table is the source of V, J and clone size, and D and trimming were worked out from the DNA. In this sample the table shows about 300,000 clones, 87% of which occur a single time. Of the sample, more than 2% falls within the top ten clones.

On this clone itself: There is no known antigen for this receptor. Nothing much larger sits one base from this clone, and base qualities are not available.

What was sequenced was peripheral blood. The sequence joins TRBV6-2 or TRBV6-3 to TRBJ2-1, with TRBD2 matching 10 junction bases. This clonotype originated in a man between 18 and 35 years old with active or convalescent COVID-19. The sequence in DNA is TGTGCCAGCAGTTACGCGCTAGCGGGGGTGTACAATGAGCAGTTCTTC. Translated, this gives CASSYALAGVYNEQFF.